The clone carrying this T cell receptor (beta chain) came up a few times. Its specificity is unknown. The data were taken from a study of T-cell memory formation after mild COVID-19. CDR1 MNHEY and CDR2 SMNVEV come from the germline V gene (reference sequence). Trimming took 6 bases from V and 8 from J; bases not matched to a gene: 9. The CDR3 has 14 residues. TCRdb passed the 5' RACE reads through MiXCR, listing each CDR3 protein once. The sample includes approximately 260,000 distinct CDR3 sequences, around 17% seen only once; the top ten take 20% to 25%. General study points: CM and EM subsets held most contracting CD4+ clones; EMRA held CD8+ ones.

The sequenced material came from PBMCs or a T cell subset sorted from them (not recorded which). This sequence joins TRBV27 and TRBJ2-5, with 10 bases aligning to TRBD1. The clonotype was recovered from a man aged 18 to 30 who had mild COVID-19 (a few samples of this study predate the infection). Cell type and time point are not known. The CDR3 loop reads CASSLSRDRGTQYF. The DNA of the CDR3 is TGTGCCAGCAGCCTCAGCCGGGACAGGGGAACCCAGTACTTC.